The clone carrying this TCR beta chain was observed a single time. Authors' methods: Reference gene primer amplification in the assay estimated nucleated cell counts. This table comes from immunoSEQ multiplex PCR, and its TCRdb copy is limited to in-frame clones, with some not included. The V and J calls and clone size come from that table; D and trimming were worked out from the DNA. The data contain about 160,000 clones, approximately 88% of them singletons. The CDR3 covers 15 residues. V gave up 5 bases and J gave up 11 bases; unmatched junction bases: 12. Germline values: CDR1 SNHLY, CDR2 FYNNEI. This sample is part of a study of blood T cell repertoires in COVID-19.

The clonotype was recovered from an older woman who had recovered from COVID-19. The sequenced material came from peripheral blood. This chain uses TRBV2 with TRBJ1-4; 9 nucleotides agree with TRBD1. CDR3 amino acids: CASSYYRGLPPKLFF. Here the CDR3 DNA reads TGTGCCAGCAGTTATTACAGGGGGCTACCTCCCAAACTGTTTTTT.